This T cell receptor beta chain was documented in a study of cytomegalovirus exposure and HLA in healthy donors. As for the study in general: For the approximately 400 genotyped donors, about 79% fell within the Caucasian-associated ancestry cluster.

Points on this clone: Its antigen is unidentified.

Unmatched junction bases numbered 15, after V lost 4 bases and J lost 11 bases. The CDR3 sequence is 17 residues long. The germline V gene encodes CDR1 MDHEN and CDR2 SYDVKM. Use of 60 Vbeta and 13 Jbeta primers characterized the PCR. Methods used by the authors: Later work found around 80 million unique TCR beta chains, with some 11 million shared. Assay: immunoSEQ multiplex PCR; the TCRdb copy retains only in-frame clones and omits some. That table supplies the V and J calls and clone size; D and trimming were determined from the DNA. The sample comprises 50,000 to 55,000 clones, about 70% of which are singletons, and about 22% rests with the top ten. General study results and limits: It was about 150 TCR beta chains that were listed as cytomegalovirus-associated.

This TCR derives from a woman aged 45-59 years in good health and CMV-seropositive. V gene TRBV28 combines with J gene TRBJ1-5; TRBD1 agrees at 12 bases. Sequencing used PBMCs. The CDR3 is CASSSPGTGGSLGSQHF. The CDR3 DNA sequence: TGTGCCAGCAGTTCTCCCGGGACAGGGGGCTCACTTGGGTCCCAGCATTTT.